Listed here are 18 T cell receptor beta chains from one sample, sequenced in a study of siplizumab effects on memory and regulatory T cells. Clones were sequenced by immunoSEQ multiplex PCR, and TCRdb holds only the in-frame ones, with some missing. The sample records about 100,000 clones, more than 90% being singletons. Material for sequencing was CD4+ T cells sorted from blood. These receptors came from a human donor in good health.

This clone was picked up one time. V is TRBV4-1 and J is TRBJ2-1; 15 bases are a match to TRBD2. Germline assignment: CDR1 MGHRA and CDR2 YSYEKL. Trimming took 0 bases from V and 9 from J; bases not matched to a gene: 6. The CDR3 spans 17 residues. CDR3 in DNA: TGCGCCAGCAGCCAAGATTGGGGACTAGCGGGGGGAACTGAGCAGTTCTTC. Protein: CASSQDWGLAGGTEQFF.

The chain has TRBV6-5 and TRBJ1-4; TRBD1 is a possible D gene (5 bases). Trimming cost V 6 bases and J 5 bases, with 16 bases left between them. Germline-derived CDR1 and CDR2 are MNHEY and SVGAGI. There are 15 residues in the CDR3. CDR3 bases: TGTGCCAGCAGCACTCAGGGCTCCCGGAATGAAAAACTGTTTTTT. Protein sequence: CASSTQGSRNEKLFF.

As DNA, the CDR3 is TGTGCCAGCAGCTTGTGGGGGGCCAACGTCCTGACTTTC. Translated: CASSLWGANVLTF. V gene TRBV5-6 combines with J gene TRBJ2-6; no clear D gene. The germline gives CDR1 SGHDT, CDR2 YYEEEE. V lost 1 base to trimming and J lost 4 bases, with 3 bases between them. The CDR3 totals 13 residues.

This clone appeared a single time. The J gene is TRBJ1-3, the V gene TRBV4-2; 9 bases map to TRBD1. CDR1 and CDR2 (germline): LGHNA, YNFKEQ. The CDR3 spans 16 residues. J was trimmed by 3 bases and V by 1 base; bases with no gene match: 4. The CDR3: CASSQAQGAVGNTIYF. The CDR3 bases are TGTGCCAGCAGCCAAGCACAGGGGGCGGTTGGAAACACCATATATTTT.

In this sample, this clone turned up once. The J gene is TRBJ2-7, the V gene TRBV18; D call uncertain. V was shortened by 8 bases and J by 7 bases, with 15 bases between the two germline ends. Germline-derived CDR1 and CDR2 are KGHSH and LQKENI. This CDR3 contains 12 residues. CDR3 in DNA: TGTGCCAGCGGGCTCTCCATAGGGGAGCAGTACTTC. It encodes CASGLSIGEQYF.

The CDR3 is CASSRSGAQPQHF. CDR3 DNA: TGTGCCAGCAGCCGATCCGGGGCCCAGCCCCAGCATTTT. V usage is TRBV14 and J usage is TRBJ1-5; perhaps TRBD1 as D (5 bases). Germline V lookup: CDR1 SGHDN, CDR2 FVKESK. The V end was cut by 4 bases, the J end by 7 bases, with 11 bases between. The length of the CDR3 is 13 residues.

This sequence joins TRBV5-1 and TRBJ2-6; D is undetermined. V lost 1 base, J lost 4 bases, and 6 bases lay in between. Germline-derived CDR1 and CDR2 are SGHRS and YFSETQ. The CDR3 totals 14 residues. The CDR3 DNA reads TGCGCCAGCAGCTTGAGTGGCGGGGCCAACGTCCTGACTTTC. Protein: CASSLSGGANVLTF.

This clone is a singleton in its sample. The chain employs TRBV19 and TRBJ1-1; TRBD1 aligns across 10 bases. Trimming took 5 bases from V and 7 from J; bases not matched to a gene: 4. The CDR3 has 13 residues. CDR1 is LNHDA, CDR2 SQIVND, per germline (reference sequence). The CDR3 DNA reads TGTGCCAGTAGTTCCGGGACAGGGGTTGAAGCTTTCTTT. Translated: CASSSGTGVEAFF.

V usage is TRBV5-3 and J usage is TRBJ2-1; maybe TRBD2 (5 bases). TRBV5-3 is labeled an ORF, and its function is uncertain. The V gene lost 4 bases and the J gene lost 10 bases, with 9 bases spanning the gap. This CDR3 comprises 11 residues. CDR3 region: CARSPSGEQFF. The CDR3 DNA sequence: TGTGCCAGAAGCCCTTCGGGGGAGCAGTTCTTC.

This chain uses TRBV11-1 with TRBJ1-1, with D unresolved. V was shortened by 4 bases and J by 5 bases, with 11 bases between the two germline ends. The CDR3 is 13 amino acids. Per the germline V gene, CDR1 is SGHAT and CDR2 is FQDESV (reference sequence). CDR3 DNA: TGTGCCAGCAGCTCACGCCTTGCGACTGAAGCTTTCTTT. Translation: CASSSRLATEAFF.

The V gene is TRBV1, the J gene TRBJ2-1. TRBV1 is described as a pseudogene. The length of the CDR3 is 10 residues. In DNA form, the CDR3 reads TGCACCAGCAGCCAAATGGAGCAGTTCTTC. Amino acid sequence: CTSSQMEQFF.

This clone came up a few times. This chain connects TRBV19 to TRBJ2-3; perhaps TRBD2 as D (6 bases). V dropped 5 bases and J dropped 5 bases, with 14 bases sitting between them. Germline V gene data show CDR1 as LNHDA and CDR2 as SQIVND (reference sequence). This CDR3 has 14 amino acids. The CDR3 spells CASSPRDLLDTQYF. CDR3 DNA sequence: TGTGCCAGTAGTCCGCGGGACCTACTAGATACGCAGTATTTT.

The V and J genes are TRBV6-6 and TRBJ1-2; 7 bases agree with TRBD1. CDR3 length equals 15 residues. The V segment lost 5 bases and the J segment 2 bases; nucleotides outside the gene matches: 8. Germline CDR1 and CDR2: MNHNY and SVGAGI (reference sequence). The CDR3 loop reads CASSQNRGQNYGYTF. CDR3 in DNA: TGTGCCAGCAGTCAGAACAGGGGACAGAACTATGGCTACACCTTC.

CDR3 in DNA: TGTGCCAGCTCACCACCGGGACAGTGGCAGTTCTTC. Its translation is CASSPPGQWQFF. V usage is TRBV18 and J usage is TRBJ2-1; TRBD1 aligns across 7 bases. CDR3 size: 12 residues. Losses at the gene ends were 0 bases for V and 12 bases for J; bases not matched to a gene: 2. Germline CDR1 is KGHSH and CDR2 is LQKENI.

The CDR3 DNA is TGTGCCAGCAGTTCCCAGGGGGGAGGGTCTAGCACAGATACGCAGTATTTT. It encodes CASSSQGGGSSTDTQYF. This chain links TRBV11-2 with TRBJ2-3; D may be TRBD1 or TRBD2 (7 bases each). The germline V and J ends were trimmed by 6 bases and 0 bases, with 19 bases remaining between them. CDR3 length: 17 amino acids. Germline CDR1 and CDR2: SGHAT and FQNNGV.

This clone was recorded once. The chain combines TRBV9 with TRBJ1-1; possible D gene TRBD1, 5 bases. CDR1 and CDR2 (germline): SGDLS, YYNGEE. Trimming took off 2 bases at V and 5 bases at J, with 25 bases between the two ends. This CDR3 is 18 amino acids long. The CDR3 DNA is TGTGCCAGCAGCGTCTCAACCGGGACTTGGGGCCGGGTGACTGAAGCTTTCTTT. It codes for CASSVSTGTWGRVTEAFF.

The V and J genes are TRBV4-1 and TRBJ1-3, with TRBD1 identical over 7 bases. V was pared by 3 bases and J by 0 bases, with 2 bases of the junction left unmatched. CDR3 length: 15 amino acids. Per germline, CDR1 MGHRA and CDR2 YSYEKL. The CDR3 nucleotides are TGCGCCAGCAGCCAGCAGGGGGTCTCTGGAAACACCATATATTTT. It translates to CASSQQGVSGNTIYF.

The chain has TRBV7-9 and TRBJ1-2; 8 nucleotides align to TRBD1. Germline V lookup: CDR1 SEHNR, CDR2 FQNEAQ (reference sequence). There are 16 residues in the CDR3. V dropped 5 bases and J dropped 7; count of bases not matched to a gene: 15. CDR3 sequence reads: CASSQPSLQGVGGYTF. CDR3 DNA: TGTGCCAGCAGCCAGCCTTCTTTACAGGGGGTAGGTGGCTACACCTTC.